This T cell receptor (beta chain) was retrieved from a study of human T cells and chemical hapten exposure. Whole-study results and caveats: Once DPC sensitization occurred, TCRs above 1 in 1000 frequency showed no change. Expanded TCR sets contained significantly more large CDR3 similarity clusters than controls.

Time point: patch test 3, about 24 weeks after DPC sensitization. Specified treatment: therapeutic diphenylcyclopropenone sensitization with weekly scalp DPC. Each patch-test visit's blood sample preceded patch application. TCRdb used MiXCR to reprocess the RACE reads, holding one entry per CDR3 protein. The sample has some 60,000 distinct CDR3 sequences; around an eighth are singletons. Comment on this clonotype: The target antigen is unknown.

V lost 3 bases to trimming and J lost 4 bases; unmatched junction nucleotides: 9. The CDR3 runs 16 residues. Looked up from germline, CDR1 is SGDLS and CDR2 is YYNGEE. This specimen was whole blood, taken in connection with sensitization to the hapten diphenylcyclopropenone (DPC). V is TRBV9 and J is TRBJ2-1; 8 nucleotides align to TRBD1. The sequence was collected from a man aged 30 to 45 with alopecia areata. Some clones in this sample may be carry-over from other donors' samples. This CDR3 reads CASSETGDRSYNEQFF. CDR3 bases: TGTGCCAGCAGCGAAACCGGGGACAGGAGTTACAATGAGCAGTTCTTC.